The 12 T cell receptor beta chains in this list originate from one sample, sequenced in a study of blood T cell repertoires in COVID-19. Profiled with immunoSEQ multiplex PCR; TCRdb holds only in-frame clones, not every one. The profile shows over 200,000 clones, about 90% of them singletons. The material sequenced was peripheral blood. The receptors shown here come from a man in his forties with active or convalescent COVID-19.

The V call is TRBV18, the J call TRBJ2-7; 9 bases are a match to TRBD2. Germline V gene sequence: CDR1 KGHSH, CDR2 LQKENI. Trimming cost V 4 bases and J 6 bases; bases outside gene matches: 7. This CDR3 comprises 14 residues. The CDR3 sequence: CASSLSGTSSEQYF. The DNA for the CDR3 is TGTGCCAGCTCACTTTCCGGGACTAGCAGCGAGCAGTACTTC.

The chain links TRBV27 to TRBJ1-1; D is uncertain. Germline-derived CDR1 and CDR2 are MNHEY and SMNVEV (reference sequence). The CDR3 has 12 amino acids. Between the trimmed V and J ends, which lost 6 bases and 7 bases, there was a span of 12 bases. The CDR3 region is CASRTQAGEAFF. The DNA of the CDR3 is TGTGCCAGCAGGACCCAGGCTGGTGAAGCTTTCTTT.

This chain connects TRBV28 to TRBJ2-7; D not resolved. V was cut by 7 bases and J by 0 bases, with 7 bases left in between. The CDR3 is 12 residues long. CDR1 MDHEN and CDR2 SYDVKM come from the germline V gene. CDR3 amino acids: CASMRSSYEQYF. DNA for the CDR3: TGTGCCAGCATGAGGAGCTCCTACGAGCAGTACTTC.

J is TRBJ2-7 and V is TRBV2; 8 nucleotides agree with TRBD1. The CDR3 runs to 13 residues. Germline lookup yields CDR1 SNHLY and CDR2 FYNNEI. J lost 6 bases, V lost 5 bases, and 6 bases had no gene match. CDR3 in DNA: TGTGCCAGCAGTTGGACAGGGAATGGCGAGCAGTACTTC. Amino acids: CASSWTGNGEQYF.

J is TRBJ2-1 and V is TRBV21-1; TRBD2 was called by the table and not checked on the DNA. TRBV21-1 is a recognized pseudogene. The CDR3 covers 20 residues. The CDR3 protein is CASSKAASGVNENHYNEQFF. The CDR3, as DNA: TGTGCCAGCAGCAAAGCGGCTAGCGGGGTAAACGAAAATCATTACAATGAGCAGTTCTTC.

This chain joins TRBV3-1 (or the pseudogene TRBV3-2) and TRBJ1-2; TRBD1 aligns across 7 bases. The germline gives CDR1 LGHDT, CDR2 YNNKEL (reference sequence). V lost 0 bases to trimming and J lost 2 bases; unmatched junction nucleotides: 18. The CDR3 loop spans 20 amino acids. Written as DNA, the CDR3 is TGTGCCAGCAGCCAAGACCGAAGAGCCAACAGGGGCGCGAGAAACTATGGCTACACCTTC. It is translated as CASSQDRRANRGARNYGYTF.

The chain is built from TRBV18 and TRBJ1-1; TRBD1 is a possible D gene (6 bases). V gave up 2 bases and J gave up 5 bases, with 15 bases separating them. CDR1 and CDR2 (germline): KGHSH, LQKENI. CDR3 size: 15 residues. Written as DNA, the CDR3 is TGTGCCAGCTCACCAGGGCATGGGGGCTCGACTGAAGCTTTCTTT. Residues: CASSPGHGGSTEAFF.

The genes are TRBV19 and TRBJ2-7; a possible D gene is TRBD2 (6 bases). Germline V gene data show CDR1 as LNHDA and CDR2 as SQIVND (reference sequence). CDR3 size: 14 residues. The germline V and J ends were trimmed by 9 bases and 2 bases, with 17 bases remaining between them. The CDR3 reads CASTGTSIAYEQYF. Here the CDR3 DNA reads TGTGCCAGCACCGGGACTTCAATCGCCTACGAGCAGTACTTC.

This clone showed up just once. The chain uses TRBV11-2 and TRBJ2-7, with 9 bases fitting TRBD2. This CDR3 contains 14 residues. CDR1 and CDR2 (germline): SGHAT, FQNNGV. The junction had 8 bases not matched to a gene; V was cut back by 5 bases and J by 6 bases. DNA of the CDR3: TGTGCCAGCAGCACGGGACTAGCAGCCGCCGAGCAGTACTTC. The encoded protein is CASSTGLAAAEQYF. Looking up the rest from reference TRBV11-2 and TRBJ2-7 gives the full variable domain: EAGVAQSPRYKIIEKRQSVAFWCNPISGHATLYWYQQILGQGPKLLIQFQNNGVVDDSQLPKDRFSAERLKGVDSTLKIQPAKLEDSAVYLCASSTGLAAAEQYFGPGTRLTVT.

The V call is TRBV7-2, the J call TRBJ1-3, with D perhaps matching TRBD1 (5 bases). V lost 4 bases and J lost 0, with 16 bases in between. The CDR3 is 17 amino acids. CDR1 and CDR2 (germline): SGHTA, FQGNSA. The CDR3 DNA reads as TGTGCCAGCAGCTCCGCGGGGGGTCCGAGCTCTGGAAACACCATATATTTT. Translated, it gives CASSSAGGPSSGNTIYF.

The chain recombines TRBV27 with TRBJ2-5, with 8 bases identical to TRBD1. CDR1 MNHEY and CDR2 SMNVEV come from the germline V gene (reference sequence). CDR3 size: 16 residues. V lost 2 bases to trimming and J lost 3 bases; unmatched junction nucleotides: 8. CDR3 sequence: CASSLALTGGKETQYF. The CDR3, as DNA: TGTGCCAGCAGTTTAGCGTTAACAGGGGGTAAAGAGACCCAGTACTTC.

The V and J genes are TRBV16 and TRBJ1-4; a weak D match, TRBD1 (5 bases). Germline CDR1 is KGHSY and CDR2 is FQNENV. V dropped 2 bases and J dropped 8 bases, with 12 bases sitting between them. The CDR3 runs to 14 residues. The chain's CDR3 is CASSQGGDREKLFF. CDR3 DNA: TGTGCCAGCAGCCAAGGGGGGGATCGAGAAAAACTGTTTTTT. Variable domain in full (rest from reference TRBV16 and TRBJ1-4): GEEVAQTPKHLVRGEGQKAKLYCAPIKGHSYVFWYQQVLKNEFKFLISFQNENVFDETGMPKERFSAKCLPNSPCSLEIQATKLEDSAVYFCASSQGGDREKLFFGSGTQLSVL.